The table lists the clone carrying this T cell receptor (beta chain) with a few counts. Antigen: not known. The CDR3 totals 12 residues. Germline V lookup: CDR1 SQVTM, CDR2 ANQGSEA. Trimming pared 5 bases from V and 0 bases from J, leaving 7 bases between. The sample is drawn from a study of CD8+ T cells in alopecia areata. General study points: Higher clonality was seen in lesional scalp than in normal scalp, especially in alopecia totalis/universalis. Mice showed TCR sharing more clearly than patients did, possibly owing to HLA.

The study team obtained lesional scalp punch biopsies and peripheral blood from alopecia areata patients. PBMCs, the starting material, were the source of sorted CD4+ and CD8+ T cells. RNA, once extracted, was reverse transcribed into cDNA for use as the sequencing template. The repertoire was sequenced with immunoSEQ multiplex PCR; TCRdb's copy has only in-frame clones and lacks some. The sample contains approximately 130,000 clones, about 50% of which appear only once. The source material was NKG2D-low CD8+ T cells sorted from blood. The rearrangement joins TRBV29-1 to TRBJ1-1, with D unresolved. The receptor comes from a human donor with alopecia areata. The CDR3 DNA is TGCAGCGTTCGATACTTGAACACTGAAGCTTTCTTT. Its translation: CSVRYLNTEAFF.